This T cell receptor beta chain was retrieved from a study of technical replicates of blood from a few donors. Only in-frame clones appear in the TCRdb table, and some are missing; sequencing was by immunoSEQ multiplex PCR. The data show under 15,000 clones, around 91% seen once. The V segment lost 0 bases and the J segment 2 bases; nucleotides outside the gene matches: 0. The CDR3 length is 15 residues. The sequenced sample was PBMCs. The receptor comes from a human donor in good health. This chain joins TRBV23-1 and TRBJ2-7; 11 nucleotides line up with TRBD1. Being an ORF, TRBV23-1 has a function that is uncertain. This chain's CDR3 is CASSQSGQGAYEQYF. The CDR3 DNA sequence: TGCGCCAGCAGTCAATCGGGACAGGGGGCCTACGAGCAGTACTTC.